This T cell receptor (beta chain) was documented in a study of beta chain features in type 1 diabetes. Turning to the study itself: All samples combined gave about 100 million sorted cells for examination. Overall study results and limits: A PCR bias possibly favoring shorter templates would apply equally to patients and controls. People with Type 1 diabetes carried modestly yet significantly shorter TCRB CDR3s in all four CD4+ subsets. Sequencing the cDNA could make cells with high TCR expression show up more than they should.

This clone was observed a handful of times. Its antigen remains unidentified. Per the germline V gene, CDR1 is MGHRA and CDR2 is YSYEKL. V lost 4 bases and J lost 5; bases outside the gene matches: 7. The CDR3 is 14 amino acids. Sequenced material consisted of expressed TCRB transcripts (all of the isolated RNA was reverse transcribed). Profiled with immunoSEQ multiplex PCR; TCRdb holds only in-frame clones, not every one. The top ten hold roughly 0.017% of the sample, which has hundreds of thousands of clones, about 11% seen once. This TCR came from a man under 40 with type 1 diabetes. The J gene is TRBJ1-2, the V gene TRBV4-1; 7 bases map to TRBD1. The sequenced material came from naive CD4+ T cells from blood. CDR3 bases: TGCGCCAGCAGCCCAACCGGGACAGCTTATGGCTACACCTTC. This encodes CASSPTGTAYGYTF.